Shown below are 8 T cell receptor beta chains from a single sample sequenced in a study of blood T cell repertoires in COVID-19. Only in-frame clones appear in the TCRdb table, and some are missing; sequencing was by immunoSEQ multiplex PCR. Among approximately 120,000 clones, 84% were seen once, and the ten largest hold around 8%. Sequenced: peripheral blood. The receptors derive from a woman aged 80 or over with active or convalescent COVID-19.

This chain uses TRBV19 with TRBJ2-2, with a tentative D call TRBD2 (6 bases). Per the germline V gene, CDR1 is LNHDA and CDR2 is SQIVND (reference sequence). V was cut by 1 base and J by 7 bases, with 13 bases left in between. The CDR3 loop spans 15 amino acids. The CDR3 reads CASSIGRDLLGELFF. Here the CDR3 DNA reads TGTGCCAGTAGTATAGGGCGGGACCTGCTCGGGGAGCTGTTTTTT.

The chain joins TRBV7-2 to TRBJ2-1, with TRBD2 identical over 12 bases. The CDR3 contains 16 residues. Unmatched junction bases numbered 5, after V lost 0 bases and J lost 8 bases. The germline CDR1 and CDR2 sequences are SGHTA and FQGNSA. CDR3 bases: TGTGCCAGCAGCTTAGCGACGACTAGCGGGAGTTATGAGCAGTTCTTC. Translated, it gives CASSLATTSGSYEQFF. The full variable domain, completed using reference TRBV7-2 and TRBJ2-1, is GAGVSQSPSNKVTEKGKDVELRCDPISGHTALYWYRQSLGQGLEFLIYFQGNSAPDKSGLPSDRFSAERTGGSVSTLTIQRTQQEDSAVYLCASSLATTSGSYEQFFGPGTRLTVL.

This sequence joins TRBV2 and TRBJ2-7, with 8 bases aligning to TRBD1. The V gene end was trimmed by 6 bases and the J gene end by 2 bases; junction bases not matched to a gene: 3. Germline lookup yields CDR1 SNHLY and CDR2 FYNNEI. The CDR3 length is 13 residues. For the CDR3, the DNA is TGTGCCAGCAGACCCAGGGGGCCCTACGAGCAGTACTTC. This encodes CASRPRGPYEQYF.

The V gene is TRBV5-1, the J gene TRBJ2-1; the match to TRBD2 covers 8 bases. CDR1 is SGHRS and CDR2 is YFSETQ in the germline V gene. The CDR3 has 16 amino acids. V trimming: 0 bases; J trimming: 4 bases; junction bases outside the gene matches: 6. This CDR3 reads CASSLAPSGSYNEQFF. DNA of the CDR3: TGCGCCAGCAGCTTGGCCCCTAGCGGGTCTTACAATGAGCAGTTCTTC.

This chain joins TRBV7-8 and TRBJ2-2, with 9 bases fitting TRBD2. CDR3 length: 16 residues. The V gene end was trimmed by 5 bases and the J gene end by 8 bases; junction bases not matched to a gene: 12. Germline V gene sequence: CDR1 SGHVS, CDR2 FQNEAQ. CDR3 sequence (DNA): TGTGCCAGCAGCCCCGGGGGGGCGGGAGGGCGTGGGGAGCTGTTTTTT. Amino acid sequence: CASSPGGAGGRGELFF. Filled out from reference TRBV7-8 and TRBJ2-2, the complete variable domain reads GAGVSQSPRYKVAKRGQDVALRCDPISGHVSLFWYQQALGQGPEFLTYFQNEAQLDKSGLPSDRFFAERPEGSVSTLKIQRTQQEDSAVYLCASSPGGAGGRGELFFGEGSRLTVL.

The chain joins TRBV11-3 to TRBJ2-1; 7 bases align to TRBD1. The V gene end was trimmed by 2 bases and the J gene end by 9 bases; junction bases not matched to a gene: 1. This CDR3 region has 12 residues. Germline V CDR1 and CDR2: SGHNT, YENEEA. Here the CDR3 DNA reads TGTGCCAGCAGCTTACCAGGGGGTGAGCAGTTCTTC. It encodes CASSLPGGEQFF.

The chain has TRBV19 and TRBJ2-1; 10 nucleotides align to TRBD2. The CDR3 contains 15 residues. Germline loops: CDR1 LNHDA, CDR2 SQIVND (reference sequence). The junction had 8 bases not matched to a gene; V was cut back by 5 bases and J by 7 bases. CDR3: CASSEAGLALNEQFF. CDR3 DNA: TGTGCCAGTAGTGAGGCGGGACTAGCGCTGAATGAGCAGTTCTTC.

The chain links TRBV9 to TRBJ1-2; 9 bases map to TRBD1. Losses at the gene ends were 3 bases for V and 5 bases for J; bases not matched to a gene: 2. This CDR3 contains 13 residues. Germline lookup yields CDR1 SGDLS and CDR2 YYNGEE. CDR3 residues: CASSGGTGYGYTF. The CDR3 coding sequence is TGTGCCAGCAGCGGGGGGACAGGGTATGGCTACACCTTC.